This T cell receptor (beta chain) was identified during a study of lymphopenia after photon versus proton radiotherapy. Study observations and caveats: Post-nadir diversity loss with photons came from oligoclonal expansion, particularly CD8+ Temra cells.

Germline lookup yields CDR1 SGDLS and CDR2 YYNGEE. The ends were cut back, 4 bases at V and 2 bases at J, with 15 bases in the middle. There are 15 residues in the CDR3. Remarks on this clone: The antigen is undetermined.

Using immunoSEQ multiplex PCR, the repertoire was profiled, and TCRdb retains in-frame clones only, with some absent. The sample contains about 68,000 clones, approximately 91% of which appear only once. Sequences were derived from peripheral blood, sampled from a patient treated with photon-based radiotherapy. The clonotype originates from a woman between 65 and 79 years old with pancreatic cancer. This chain connects TRBV9 to TRBJ1-1; D might be TRBD1 (6 bases). CDR3 protein: CASSKTGQINTEAFF. DNA of the CDR3: TGTGCCAGCAGCAAAACAGGACAGATAAACACTGAAGCTTTCTTT.